A selection of T cell receptor beta chains follows, all from one sample in a study of T cell responses to AZD1222 COVID-19 vaccine. Here immunoSEQ multiplex PCR was the method, and the copy in TCRdb shows in-frame clones only, minus some. Of roughly 100,000 clones listed, approximately 90% were seen once; the top ten hold 2% to 3%. This specimen consisted of peripheral blood, obtained on day 0 of AZD1222 vaccination. These receptors all stem from an adult in good health. Each CDR3 is given with its conserved first and last residue. A D gene is named only where the DNA matches it firmly. The size field is filled for only some rows; it gives once, few, many or a size class.

>TRBV2|TRBJ1-1|.|.
TGTGCCAGCAGTGATTTCGGGAACACTGAAGCTTTCTTT
CASSDFGNTEAFF
>TRBV7-2|TRBJ2-5|TRBD2|.
TGTGCCAGCAGCCCCGGAGCGGGAGGGTGGTGGGAGACCCAGTACTTC
CASSPGAGGWWETQYF
>TRBV29-1|TRBJ2-5|TRBD1|.
TGCAGCGTTGACGGTAGACAGGGGGCAGGGGAGACCCAGTACTTC
CSVDGRQGAGETQYF
>TRBV25-1|TRBJ1-1|.|.
TGTGCCAGCAGTGAATACAGGGACACTGAAGCTTTCTTT
CASSEYRDTEAFF
>TRBV11-2|TRBJ1-6|TRBD1|.
TGTGCCAGCAGCTTAGCTCCACAGGGGGCAGCTTCACCCCTCCACTTT
CASSLAPQGAASPLHF
>TRBV11-3|TRBJ2-1|.|.
TGTGCCAGCAGCTTCTCAAGCTCCTACAATGAGCAGTTCTTC
CASSFSSSYNEQFF
>TRBV6-4|TRBJ2-1|.|.
TGTGCCAGCAGTGACGGCTCAGGGATGGATGAGCAGTTCTTC
CASSDGSGMDEQFF
>TRBV5-8|TRBJ2-1|TRBD1|.
TGTGCCAGCAGCTTGGGGAGGACAGGGGGGTCCTACAATGAGCAGTTCTTC
CASSLGRTGGSYNEQFF
>TRBV5-1|TRBJ1-2|.|.
TGCGCCAGCAGCTTGGAGGGTGCTGGGGCAGAATTGCTCGAGGCCTTC
CASSLEGAGAELLEAF
>TRBV9|TRBJ1-2|TRBD1|.
TGTGCCAGCAGCGTGTTGACAGGGACCTATGGCTACACCTTC
CASSVLTGTYGYTF
>TRBV11-2|TRBJ2-1|.|.
TGTGCCAGCAGCTTAGTGTTATCCTCTCCACCATATGAGCAGTTCTTC
CASSLVLSSPPYEQFF
>TRBV6-1|TRBJ2-3|.|.
TGTGCCAGCAGTGAATCGGCGGGGAGCACAGATACGCAGTATTTT
CASSESAGSTDTQYF
>TRBV5-6|TRBJ2-7|.|.
TGTGCCAGCAGCCTGGACACGTACGAGCAGTACTTC
CASSLDTYEQYF
>TRBV5-5|TRBJ2-7|TRBD1|.
TGTGCCAGCAGCTTGAGGTCAGGGGACAGGGGGATTATCGGGTACTTC
CASSLRSGDRGIIGYF
>TRBV18|TRBJ1-6|TRBD1|.
TGTGCCAGCTCAACGGGACAGCGGTCAGGTTCACCCCTCCACTTT
CASSTGQRSGSPLHF
>TRBV7-9|TRBJ2-2|.|few
TGTGCCAGCAGCCCTTTGGGGAACACCGGGGAGCTGTTTTTT
CASSPLGNTGELFF
>TRBV24-1|TRBJ1-2|TRBD1|.
TGTGCCACCAGCTCCGGGACAGAAGTTGGCTACACCTTC
CATSSGTEVGYTF
>TRBV28|TRBJ2-7|.|.
TGTGCCAGCTCTCAAGCCCCAGGGTACGAGCAGTACTTC
CASSQAPGYEQYF
>TRBV7-2|TRBJ1-3|.|once
TGTGCCAGCAGCTTATTTGAGGGAAACACCATATATTTT
CASSLFEGNTIYF